These 7 T cell receptor beta chains came from one sample sequenced in a study of T cell clones after liver transplantation. Sequencing used immunoSEQ multiplex PCR; TCRdb keeps in-frame clones, though not all of them. The sample yields roughly 19,000 clones, around 89% seen once. The source was CD8+ T cells from blood, collected approximately 45 months after liver transplant. The receptors were gathered from a human patient who received a liver transplant. Some T cells may have originated in the graft donor.

The chain recombines TRBV12-5 with TRBJ1-2; D may be TRBD1 (6 bases). The CDR3 loop spans 14 amino acids. CDR1 is LGHNT and CDR2 is FRNRAP in the germline V gene. V lost 10 bases and J lost 4, with 19 bases in between. CDR3 nucleotides: TGTGCTACCGGGCCCCCGGACAGTGTCTATGGCTACACCTTC. Its translation: CATGPPDSVYGYTF.

Comments on this clone: One end of the junction is discordant with germline, which a read error may explain. The chain is built from TRBV7-7 and TRBJ2-1; maybe TRBD2 (6 bases). In germline, CDR1 is SSHAT, CDR2 FNYEAQ (reference sequence). The CDR3 extends over 16 amino acids. This CDR3 reads CASSSAGGKVYNEQFF. As DNA, the CDR3 is TGTGCTAGCAGCTCAGCGGGCGGGAAGGTCTACAATGAGCAGTTCTTC.

The genes are TRBV29-1 and TRBJ2-7; 7 bases match TRBD1. The CDR3 runs 14 residues. V was clipped by 7 bases and J by 5 bases; unmatched bases: 14. Germline CDR1 and CDR2: SQVTM and ANQGSEA. CDR3 DNA: TGCAGCGCATTACTACAGGGGAAAGTTAACGAGCAGTACTTC. Translation gives CSALLQGKVNEQYF.

The table lists this clone with a few counts. The chain is built from TRBV20-1 and TRBJ2-7; D tentatively reads TRBD1 or TRBD2 (5 bases each). The V gene's germline CDR1 is DFQATT and CDR2 SNEGSKA (reference sequence). CDR3 size: 11 residues. Deletions cut 6 bases from V and 9 bases from J, with 15 bases between. CDR3 loop: CSAGLGTGQYF. CDR3 bases: TGCAGTGCGGGCCTCGGGACGGGGCAGTACTTC.

The chain is built from TRBV5-5 and TRBJ2-1; 7 bases are a match to TRBD2. J was trimmed by 2 bases and V by 4 bases; bases with no gene match: 6. Germline-derived CDR1 and CDR2 are SGHKS and YYEKEE (reference sequence). The CDR3 consists of 15 residues. This CDR3 reads CASSAGRTTYNEQFF. As DNA, the CDR3 is TGTGCCAGCAGCGCCGGGAGGACTACCTACAATGAGCAGTTCTTC.

The chain carries TRBV6-5 and TRBJ1-1, with a tentative D call TRBD1 (5 bases). The CDR3 is 14 residues long. V was trimmed by 6 bases and J by 1 base, leaving 12 bases between them. Germline lookup yields CDR1 MNHEY and CDR2 SVGAGI. CDR3 in DNA: TGTGCCAGCAGCTCCGGGGGTGAGAACACTGAAGCTTTCTTT. It is translated as CASSSGGENTEAFF.

This chain connects TRBV30 to TRBJ2-7, with TRBD1 matching over 9 bases. With 4 bases clipped from V and 4 bases from J, the junction kept 11 bases outside the gene matches. From germline, CDR1 is GTSNPN and CDR2 SVGIG (reference sequence). The CDR3 runs 15 residues. The CDR3 spells CAWIPTGGFSYEQYF. CDR3 DNA sequence: TGTGCCTGGATTCCGACAGGGGGATTCTCTTACGAGCAGTACTTC.